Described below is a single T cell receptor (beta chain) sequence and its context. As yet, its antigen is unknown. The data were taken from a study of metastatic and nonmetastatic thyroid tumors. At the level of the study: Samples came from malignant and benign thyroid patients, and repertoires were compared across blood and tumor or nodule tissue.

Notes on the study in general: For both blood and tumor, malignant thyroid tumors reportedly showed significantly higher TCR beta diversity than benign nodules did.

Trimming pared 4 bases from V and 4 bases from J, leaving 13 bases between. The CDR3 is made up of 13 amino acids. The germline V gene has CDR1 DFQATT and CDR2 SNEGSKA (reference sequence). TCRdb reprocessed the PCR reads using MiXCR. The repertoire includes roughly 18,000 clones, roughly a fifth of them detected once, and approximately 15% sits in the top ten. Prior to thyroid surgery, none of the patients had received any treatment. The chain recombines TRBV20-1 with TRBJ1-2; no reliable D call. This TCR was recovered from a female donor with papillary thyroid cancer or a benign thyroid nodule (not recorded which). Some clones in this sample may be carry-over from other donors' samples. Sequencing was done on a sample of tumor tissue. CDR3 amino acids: CSAKVEVSYGYTF. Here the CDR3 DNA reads TGCAGTGCTAAAGTCGAGGTTAGCTATGGCTACACCTTC.